Listed here are 22 T cell receptor beta chains from one sample, sequenced in a study of blood T cell repertoires in COVID-19. Using immunoSEQ multiplex PCR, the repertoire was profiled, and TCRdb retains in-frame clones only, with some absent. The sample holds hundreds of thousands of clones, about 80% seen once. Sequencing input: peripheral blood. The receptors here all came from a woman in her forties or fifties with acute or convalescent COVID-19.

This chain joins TRBV5-1 and TRBJ1-5, with D perhaps matching TRBD1 (5 bases). This CDR3 has 14 residues. V was cut by 4 bases and J by 4 bases, with 12 bases left in between. CDR1 is SGHRS, CDR2 YFSETQ, per germline. The CDR3 bases are TGCGCCAGCAGCCCTACGGACAATAATCAGCCCCAGCATTTT. Translated: CASSPTDNNQPQHF.

V is TRBV19 and J is TRBJ2-7; 12 bases are a match to TRBD2. The length of the CDR3 is 14 residues. V was clipped by 8 bases and J by 3 bases; unmatched bases: 5. Germline CDR1 and CDR2: LNHDA and SQIVND (reference sequence). In nucleotides, the CDR3 is TGTGCCAGTCTCGAGACTAGCGGGGGCTACGAGCAGTACTTC. Translation gives CASLETSGGYEQYF.

The rearrangement links TRBV7-2 to TRBJ2-1; 8 positions match TRBD1. With V trimmed by 1 base and J by 7 bases, 6 bases remained unmatched. CDR1 and CDR2 (germline): SGHTA, FQGNSA. The CDR3 extends over 15 amino acids. CDR3 DNA: TGTGCCAGCAGCTTAGTCCAGGGGGCATCGAATGAGCAGTTCTTC. This sequence encodes CASSLVQGASNEQFF.

V and J are TRBV19 and TRBJ1-5; TRBD1 might be the D (6 bases). The CDR3 contains 15 residues. V dropped 1 base and J dropped 6 bases, with 13 bases sitting between them. The germline CDR1 and CDR2 sequences are LNHDA and SQIVND (reference sequence). The CDR3 loop is CASSIANRVGQPQHF. DNA for the CDR3: TGTGCCAGTAGTATAGCCAACAGGGTGGGTCAGCCCCAGCATTTT.

The rearrangement links TRBV6-4 to TRBJ1-2, with unresolved D. The V end lost 11 bases, the J end lost 7 bases, and 17 bases lay between the germline ends. The CDR3 loop spans 12 amino acids. Germline values: CDR1 MRHNA, CDR2 SNTAGT. CDR3 sequence: CAGGRLWCGYTF. The CDR3, as DNA: TGTGCCGGAGGGAGGTTATGGTGTGGCTACACCTTC.

The J gene is TRBJ2-4, the V gene TRBV24-1, with 9 bases lining up with TRBD2. Germline values: CDR1 KGHDR, CDR2 SFDVKD. The CDR3 length is 13 residues. V shed 0 bases and J 13 bases; nucleotides not matched to a gene: 3. The CDR3 bases are TGTGCCACCAGTGATTTGTCTAGCGGGGAACAGTACTTC. Translated, it gives CATSDLSSGEQYF.

The chain joins TRBV27 to TRBJ2-7; D is undetermined. Looked up from germline, CDR1 is MNHEY and CDR2 is SMNVEV (reference sequence). Trimming pared 1 base from V and 2 bases from J, leaving 9 bases between. The CDR3 is 14 amino acids. For the CDR3, the DNA is TGTGCCAGCAGTTTATTCAGTACAGCCTACGAGCAGTACTTC. This codes for CASSLFSTAYEQYF.

The rearrangement joins TRBV6-2 or TRBV6-3 to TRBJ2-2; 11 bases are shared with TRBD1. V lost 2 bases to trimming and J lost 1 base; unmatched junction nucleotides: 6. CDR3 length: 18 residues. Per the germline V gene, CDR1 is MNHEY and CDR2 is SVGEGT. CDR3 nucleotides: TGTGCCAGCAGTTACCAGGGACAGGGGGGGCTGAACACCGGGGAGCTGTTTTTT. Amino acid sequence: CASSYQGQGGLNTGELFF.

The rearrangement links TRBV3-1 (or the pseudogene TRBV3-2) to TRBJ1-2, with 7 bases lining up with TRBD1. V shed 9 bases and J 6 bases; nucleotides not matched to a gene: 7. CDR3 size: 12 residues. The germline gives CDR1 LGHDT, CDR2 YNNKEL (reference sequence). CDR3 residues: CASRQGIDGYTF. The CDR3 DNA follows: TGTGCCAGTAGACAGGGTATCGATGGCTACACCTTC.

The CDR3 DNA reads TGTGCCAGCAGTCCCTCTCCCCTCGGTGCATTTTCTAGCACAGATACGCAGTATTTT. This encodes CASSPSPLGAFSSTDTQYF. The genes are TRBV27 and TRBJ2-3; no definite D call. Germline V gives CDR1 MNHEY, CDR2 SMNVEV (reference sequence). Trimming pared 5 bases from V and 0 bases from J, leaving 24 bases between. CDR3 size: 19 residues.

The chain links TRBV5-1 to TRBJ1-6, with 12 bases lining up with TRBD1. The V segment lost 4 bases and the J segment 10 bases; nucleotides outside the gene matches: 6. This CDR3 has 15 residues. CDR1 and CDR2 (germline): SGHRS, YFSETQ. CDR3 amino acids: CASSPGTGGESPLHF. The CDR3 bases are TGCGCCAGCAGCCCCGGGACAGGGGGCGAATCACCCCTCCACTTT.

This clone was found once. This chain uses TRBV18 with TRBJ2-7; D is unclear. V was shortened by 2 bases and J by 1 base, with 6 bases between the two germline ends. There are 13 residues in the CDR3. Germline V gene data show CDR1 as KGHSH and CDR2 as LQKENI. CDR3 nucleotide sequence: TGTGCCAGCTCACCAGGCAATTCCTACGAGCAGTACTTC. Residues: CASSPGNSYEQYF. The full variable domain, in which reference TRBV18 and TRBJ2-7 provide the parts outside the CDR3, is NAGVMQNPRHLVRRRGQEARLRCSPMKGHSHVYWYRQLPEEGLKFMVYLQKENIIDESGMPKERFSAEFPKEGPSILRIQQVVRGDSAAYFCASSPGNSYEQYFGPGTRLTVT.

The chain carries TRBV4-1 and TRBJ2-7, with D tentatively TRBD2 (7 bases). The germline gives CDR1 MGHRA, CDR2 YSYEKL. V lost 1 base and J lost 2, with 9 bases in between. The CDR3 spans 14 residues. CDR3 sequence (DNA): TGCGCCAGCAGCCAAGGGGGGGGCGCCTACGAGCAGTACTTC. Protein sequence: CASSQGGGAYEQYF.

The rearrangement links TRBV6-6 to TRBJ2-2; D is unresolved. V gave up 8 bases and J gave up 5 bases, with 18 bases separating them. Germline V gene lookup returns CDR1 MNHNY and CDR2 SVGAGI (reference sequence). CDR3 length equals 15 residues. For the CDR3, the DNA is TGTGCCAGCGGAATACAGAGCCTGAAAACCGGGGAGCTGTTTTTT. Its translation: CASGIQSLKTGELFF.

The chain recombines TRBV6-7 with TRBJ2-1, with D possibly TRBD2 on 5 matching bases. TRBV6-7 is identified as an open reading frame with a role that is uncertain. This CDR3 is 17 amino acids long. The V and J ends lost 2 bases and 0 bases respectively, with 14 bases between them. The CDR3 DNA sequence: TGTGCCAGCAGTTACGGGAGATCCTACAGCTCCTACAATGAGCAGTTCTTC. Encoded protein: CASSYGRSYSSYNEQFF.

This clone was seen only a few times. The chain carries TRBV5-4 and TRBJ2-7; 11 bases align to TRBD1. The junction had 6 bases not matched to a gene; V was cut back by 4 bases and J by 3 bases. Germline V CDR1 and CDR2: SGHNT, YYREEE (reference sequence). The CDR3 loop spans 15 amino acids. This CDR3 reads CASSIGQGASYEQYF. CDR3 DNA: TGTGCCAGCAGCATCGGACAGGGGGCTAGCTACGAGCAGTACTTC.

The chain joins TRBV30 to TRBJ2-3; 7 bases agree with TRBD2. With 4 bases clipped from V and 0 bases from J, the junction kept 1 base outside the gene matches. Germline loops: CDR1 GTSNPN, CDR2 SVGIG (reference sequence). The CDR3 sequence is 13 residues long. The CDR3 sequence: CAWNSGSTDTQYF. In DNA form, the CDR3 reads TGTGCCTGGAATAGCGGGAGCACAGATACGCAGTATTTT. Using reference TRBV30 and TRBJ2-3 for the parts outside the CDR3, the full variable domain is SQTIHQWPATLVQPVGSPLSLECTVEGTSNPNLYWYRQAAGRGLQLLFYSVGIGQISSEVPQNLSASRPQDRQFILSSKKLLLSDSGFYLCAWNSGSTDTQYFGPGTRLTVL.

CDR3 amino acids: CASSFPGNGGTEAFF. CDR3 sequence (DNA): TGCGCCAGCAGCTTCCCGGGGAACGGAGGCACTGAAGCTTTCTTT. This chain connects TRBV5-1 to TRBJ1-1; D unresolved. CDR1 is SGHRS and CDR2 is YFSETQ in the germline V gene. This CDR3 contains 15 residues. V lost 2 bases, J lost 4 bases, and 15 bases lay in between.

The V and J genes are TRBV6-9 and TRBJ2-1, with D maybe TRBD1 (6 bases). Deletions cut 3 bases from V and 6 bases from J, with 15 bases between. Looked up from germline, CDR1 is MNHGY and CDR2 is SVAAGI. The CDR3 runs 15 residues. CDR3 sequence reads: CASSYPGEFPNEQFF. As DNA, the CDR3 is TGTGCCAGCAGTTACCCAGGGGAGTTTCCCAATGAGCAGTTCTTC.

This clone was seen ten or more times. V and J are TRBV28 and TRBJ1-5, with 7 positions matching TRBD1. V lost 5 bases to trimming and J lost 4 bases; unmatched junction nucleotides: 8. The germline CDR1 and CDR2 sequences are MDHEN and SYDVKM. The CDR3 extends over 15 amino acids. In DNA, the CDR3 is TGTGCCAGCAGTGTCGCGACAGGGCGAAATCAGCCCCAGCATTTT. Translated, it gives CASSVATGRNQPQHF.

This chain's CDR3 is CASSPQGFNEAFF. DNA of the CDR3: TGCGCCAGCAGCCCCCAGGGGTTTAATGAAGCTTTCTTT. The chain has TRBV5-1 and TRBJ1-1, with a weak D call TRBD1 (6 bases). V shed 4 bases and J shed 7 bases, with 14 bases lying between them. Germline lookup yields CDR1 SGHRS and CDR2 YFSETQ. This CDR3 contains 13 residues. Full variable domain (rest looked up from reference TRBV5-1 and TRBJ1-1): KAGVTQTPRYLIKTRGQQVTLSCSPISGHRSVSWYQQTPGQGLQFLFEYFSETQRNKGNFPGRFSGRQFSNSRSEMNVSTLELGDSALYLCASSPQGFNEAFFGQGTRLTVV.

With respect to this clone: Its ends do not fully match the called genes, so a read error is possible. J is TRBJ2-5 and V is TRBV7-7; D gene uncertain. The CDR3 covers 13 residues. In germline, CDR1 is SSHAT, CDR2 FNYEAQ (reference sequence). The CDR3 DNA reads TGTGCTAGCAGCTTAGCTAACCAAGAGACCCAGTACTTC. Amino acids: CASSLANQETQYF.